Presented here are 9 T cell receptor beta chains from one specimen sequenced in a study of blood T cell repertoires in COVID-19 (dated by TCRdb to the early 2020s). The library was prepared using the immunoSEQ multiplex PCR assay. Here the immuneACCESS table is served through TCRdb, limited to in-frame sequences with V and J called. Missing clones are a known gap in these copies; in checked studies unresolved V genes cover under half, and the rest lacks a known reason. The sample data list over 120,000 clones, and roughly 73% of these were observed just once. The top ten clonotypes cover roughly 10% of the sample. Sequenced: peripheral blood. Every receptor here comes from a woman aged 45-59 years with active or convalescent COVID-19.

The chain is built from TRBV5-8 and TRBJ2-3; 13 positions agree with TRBD2. CDR3 size: 16 residues. Germline assignment: CDR1 SGHTS and CDR2 YDEGEE. With 0 bases clipped from V and 7 bases from J, the junction kept 5 bases outside the gene matches. The CDR3 here is CASSLVVTSGRNTQYF. The DNA for the CDR3 is TGTGCCAGCAGCTTGGTAGTGACTAGCGGGAGGAATACGCAGTATTTT. Complete variable domain (other parts from reference TRBV5-8 and TRBJ2-3): EAGVTQSPTHLIKTRGQQATLRCSPISGHTSVYWYQQALGLGLQFLLWYDEGEERNRGNFPPRFSGRQFPNYSSELNVNALELEDSALYLCASSLVVTSGRNTQYFGPGTRLTVL.

V gene TRBV5-1 combines with J gene TRBJ1-2, with D possibly TRBD1 on 5 matching bases. The germline V gene encodes CDR1 SGHRS and CDR2 YFSETQ. CDR3 length: 16 residues. V shed 4 bases and J shed 2 bases, with 18 bases lying between them. The DNA of the CDR3 is TGCGCCAGCAGCCGGGCCAGGCAGGGCGAGAACTATGGCTACACCTTC. It encodes CASSRARQGENYGYTF.

The chain uses TRBV20-1 and TRBJ2-1; a possible D gene is TRBD1 (8 bases). The germline CDR1 and CDR2 sequences are DFQATT and SNEGSKA (reference sequence). This CDR3 has 14 amino acids. Trimming cost V 3 bases and J 12 bases, with 21 bases left between them. The CDR3 spells CSASSSGTGFTQFF. The CDR3 nucleotides are TGCAGTGCTAGTTCGAGCGGGACAGGTTTTACGCAGTTCTTC.

The chain links TRBV3-1 (or the pseudogene TRBV3-2) to TRBJ2-7; D gene unclear. The length of the CDR3 is 15 residues. Germline V gives CDR1 LGHDT, CDR2 YNNKEL (reference sequence). V was shortened by 0 bases and J by 1 base, with 10 bases between the two germline ends. DNA for the CDR3: TGTGCCAGCAGCCAAGATCCGGTCTTTTCCTACGAGCAGTACTTC. It is translated as CASSQDPVFSYEQYF.

In this sample, this clone turned up a few times. The CDR3 nucleotides are TGTGCCAGCAGTGAAGTGGCGGGGGCATCCTACAATGAGCAGTTCTTC. This encodes CASSEVAGASYNEQFF. This chain links TRBV6-1 with TRBJ2-1; perhaps TRBD2 as D (7 bases). V was trimmed by 1 base and J by 1 base, leaving 11 bases between them. Germline V gene lookup returns CDR1 MNHNS and CDR2 SASEGT. This CDR3 region has 16 residues.

V and J are TRBV6-1 and TRBJ2-1; no definite D call. The germline CDR1 and CDR2 sequences are MNHNS and SASEGT. This CDR3 is 11 amino acids long. V was shortened by 1 base and J by 7 bases, with 2 bases between the two germline ends. CDR3: CASSEVNEQFF. For the CDR3, the DNA is TGTGCCAGCAGTGAAGTAAATGAGCAGTTCTTC.

Points on this clone: The same CDR3 is also encoded by other DNA sequences in this sample. V is TRBV5-1 and J is TRBJ1-4, with TRBD1 matching over 7 bases. The CDR3 spans 14 residues. V lost 0 bases, J lost 4 bases, and 0 bases stayed unmatched. Germline values: CDR1 SGHRS, CDR2 YFSETQ. CDR3 region: CASSLGQGNEKLFF. In DNA, the CDR3 is TGCGCCAGCAGCTTGGGACAGGGTAATGAAAAACTGTTTTTT.

V is TRBV5-1 and J is TRBJ2-1; a weak D match, TRBD1 (5 bases). Germline CDR1 SGHRS, CDR2 YFSETQ. Trimming shortened V by 4 bases and J by 8 bases, and 16 bases separated the two germline ends. The CDR3 has 14 residues. The CDR3 reads CASSAISRGDEQFF. The CDR3 DNA reads TGCGCCAGCAGCGCGATCAGTAGGGGCGATGAGCAGTTCTTC.

This rearrangement joins TRBV7-3 to TRBJ2-5; D gene ambiguous. Trimming left V 5 bases short and J 5 bases short, with 18 bases between. This CDR3 is 15 amino acids long. Per the germline V gene, CDR1 is SGHTA and CDR2 is FQGTGA. The CDR3 DNA is TGTGCCAGCAGCCTTAAACGGGTAGCCGGGGAGACCCAGTACTTC. This gives the protein CASSLKRVAGETQYF.